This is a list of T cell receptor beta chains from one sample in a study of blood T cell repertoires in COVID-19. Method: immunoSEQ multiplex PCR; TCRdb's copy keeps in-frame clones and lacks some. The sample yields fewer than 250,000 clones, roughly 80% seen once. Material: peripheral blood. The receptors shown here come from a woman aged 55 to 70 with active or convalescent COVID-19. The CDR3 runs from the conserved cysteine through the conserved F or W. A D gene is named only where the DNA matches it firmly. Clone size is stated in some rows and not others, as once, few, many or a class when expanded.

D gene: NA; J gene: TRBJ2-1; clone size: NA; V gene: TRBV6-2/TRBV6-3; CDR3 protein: CASSRGRYNEQFF; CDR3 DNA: TGTGCCAGCAGTAGAGGGAGGTACAATGAGCAGTTCTTC
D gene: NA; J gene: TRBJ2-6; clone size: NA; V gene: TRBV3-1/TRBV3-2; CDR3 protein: CASSQWDSESSGANVLTF; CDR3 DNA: TGTGCCAGCAGCCAGTGGGACTCCGAGAGCTCTGGGGCCAACGTCCTGACTTTC
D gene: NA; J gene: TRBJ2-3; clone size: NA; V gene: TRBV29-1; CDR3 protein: CSVGVGRSTDTQYF; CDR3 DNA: TGCAGCGTTGGGGTGGGGAGGAGCACAGATACGCAGTATTTT
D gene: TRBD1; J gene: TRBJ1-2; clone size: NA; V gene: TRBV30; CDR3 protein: CAWSTRGPNYGYTF; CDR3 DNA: TGTGCCTGGAGCACGAGGGGGCCAAACTATGGCTACACCTTC
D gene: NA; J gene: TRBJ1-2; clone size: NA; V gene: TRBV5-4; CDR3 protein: CASSLVRGSSVGYTF; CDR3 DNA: TGTGCCAGCAGCTTGGTTAGGGGGTCCTCCGTGGGCTACACCTTC
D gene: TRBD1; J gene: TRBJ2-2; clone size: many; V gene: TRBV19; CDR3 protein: CASSTPRAGGRTGELFF; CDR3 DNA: TGTGCCAGTAGTACCCCCCGGGCAGGGGGAAGGACCGGGGAGCTGTTTTTT
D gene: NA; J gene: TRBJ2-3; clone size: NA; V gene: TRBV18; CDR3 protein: CASSPTGQAGTDTQYF; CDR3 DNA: TGTGCCAGCTCACCAACCGGTCAGGCTGGCACAGATACGCAGTATTTT
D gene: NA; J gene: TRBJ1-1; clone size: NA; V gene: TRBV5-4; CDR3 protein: CASSARRGLNTEAFF; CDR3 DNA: TGTGCCAGCAGCGCCCGGCGGGGTTTGAACACTGAAGCTTTCTTT
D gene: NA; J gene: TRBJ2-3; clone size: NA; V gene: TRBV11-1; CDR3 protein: CASSLEGYGTDTQYF; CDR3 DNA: TGTGCCAGCAGCTTAGAGGGGTATGGCACAGATACGCAGTATTTT
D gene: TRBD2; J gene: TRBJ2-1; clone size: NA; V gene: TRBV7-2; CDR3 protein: CASSLLLAGGNEQFF; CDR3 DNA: TGTGCCAGCAGCTTACTACTAGCGGGGGGGAATGAGCAGTTCTTC
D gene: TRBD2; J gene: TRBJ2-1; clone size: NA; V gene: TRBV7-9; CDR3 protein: CASSSLGGVDEQFF; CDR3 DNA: TGTGCCAGCAGCTCCCTTGGGGGGGTCGATGAGCAGTTCTTC
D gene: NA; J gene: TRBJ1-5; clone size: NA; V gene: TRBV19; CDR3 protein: CASRPPVGRNQPQHF; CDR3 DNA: TGTGCCAGTAGACCACCGGTGGGGCGCAATCAGCCCCAGCATTTT